Presented here are 8 T cell receptor beta chains from one specimen sequenced in a study of cytomegalovirus exposure and HLA in healthy donors. Vbeta (60) and Jbeta (13) primers were used in the PCR. Profiling relied on immunoSEQ multiplex PCR, and the TCRdb table lists in-frame clones only, not all of them. The sample yields over 15,000 clones, under 90% seen once. The sample consisted of PBMCs. The receptors originated from a human donor in good health.

The chain links TRBV5-4 to TRBJ2-7; 7 nucleotides align to TRBD2. The V gene end was trimmed by 4 bases and the J gene end by 3 bases; junction bases not matched to a gene: 7. CDR3 size: 14 residues. CDR1 and CDR2 from the germline V gene are SGHNT and YYREEE (reference sequence). The CDR3 region is CASSMAGGSYEQYF. Written as DNA, the CDR3 is TGTGCCAGCAGCATGGCGGGCGGGAGCTACGAGCAGTACTTC.

V and J are TRBV27 and TRBJ2-5, with 14 bases fitting TRBD2. Germline values: CDR1 MNHEY, CDR2 SMNVEV (reference sequence). The CDR3 consists of 14 residues. V lost 8 bases and J lost 4; bases outside the gene matches: 3. The CDR3 spells CASSGLAGVETQYF. CDR3 DNA: TGTGCCAGCTCGGGACTAGCGGGGGTAGAGACCCAGTACTTC.

V is TRBV6-1 and J is TRBJ1-2, with D perhaps TRBD1 (6 bases). Germline V CDR1 and CDR2: MNHNS, SASEGT. CDR3 length equals 15 residues. Trimming left V 8 bases short and J 5 bases short, with 21 bases between. CDR3 in amino acids: CASGGHTGGDYGYTF. The CDR3 coding sequence is TGTGCCAGCGGTGGTCATACGGGGGGCGATTATGGCTACACCTTC.

This chain connects TRBV7-9 to TRBJ1-2; D is undetermined. CDR1 is SEHNR and CDR2 is FQNEAQ in the germline V gene (reference sequence). The V gene lost 6 bases and the J gene lost 1 base, with 9 bases spanning the gap. The CDR3 is 13 residues long. The CDR3 is CASSFTSNYGYTF. The CDR3 DNA sequence: TGTGCCAGCAGTTTCACTAGTAACTATGGCTACACCTTC.

The rearrangement uses TRBV10-3 and TRBJ2-1; D remains ambiguous. The V and J ends lost 1 base and 2 bases respectively, with 9 bases between them. CDR3 length equals 15 residues. The germline gives CDR1 ENHRY, CDR2 SYGVKD. DNA for the CDR3: TGTGCCATCAGTGAGTGGCCGAAAACCTACAATGAGCAGTTCTTC. Its protein is CAISEWPKTYNEQFF.

The CDR3 spells CASSYRRVPPYNEQFF. DNA for the CDR3: TGTGCCAGCAGTTATCGGCGGGTCCCCCCGTACAATGAGCAGTTCTTC. The chain recombines TRBV6-5 with TRBJ2-1; TRBD2 might be the D (5 bases). From germline, CDR1 is MNHEY and CDR2 SVGAGI. V shed 3 bases and J shed 4 bases, with 16 bases lying between them. This CDR3 has 16 amino acids.

The chain couples TRBV13 to TRBJ2-7, with 10 bases fitting TRBD2. Trimming took 5 bases from V and 3 from J; bases not matched to a gene: 7. This CDR3 has 15 residues. The germline V gene has CDR1 PRHDT and CDR2 FYEKMQ (reference sequence). CDR3 protein: CASSRGTSVYYEQYF. The CDR3 bases are TGTGCCAGCAGCCGAGGGACTAGCGTTTACTACGAGCAGTACTTC. Using reference TRBV13 and TRBJ2-7 for the parts outside the CDR3, the full variable domain is AAGVIQSPRHLIKEKRETATLKCYPIPRHDTVYWYQQGPGQDPQFLISFYEKMQSDKGSIPDRFSAQQFSDYHSELNMSSLELGDSALYFCASSRGTSVYYEQYFGPGTRLTVT.

The rearrangement uses TRBV6-5 and TRBJ1-1; TRBD1 aligns across 8 bases. This CDR3 region has 15 residues. With 0 bases clipped from V and 2 bases from J, the junction kept 2 bases outside the gene matches. In germline, CDR1 is MNHEY, CDR2 SVGAGI. The CDR3 region has the DNA TGTGCCAGCAGTTACTCGACAGGGGCTAACACTGAAGCTTTCTTT. The encoded protein is CASSYSTGANTEAFF.